This T cell receptor beta chain derives from a study of OX40 agonist ivuxolimab in advanced cancers. This CDR3 is built from 13 residues. Germline V gene data show CDR1 as WNHNN and CDR2 as SYGVQD (reference sequence). Trimming took 3 bases from V and 4 from J, leaving 8 bases between them. Repertoires were generated with immunoSEQ multiplex PCR, while TCRdb's copy carries only in-frame clones and drops some. This table has 60,000 to 75,000 clones, approximately 92% appearing once. In the case of this clone: Its antigen is unidentified.

General study findings and limits: Averaging showed that CD8+ T cells had more expanded clones than CD4+ did.

Sequenced material: CD4+ or CD8+ T cells sorted from blood, taken in a trial of the OX40 agonist ivuxolimab. The source of this sequence is an adult with an advanced solid tumor such as melanoma, head and neck, liver or kidney cancer. The chain couples TRBV10-1 to TRBJ2-3; no reliable D call. CDR3 sequence: CASSEVNADTQYF. Here the CDR3 DNA reads TGCGCCAGCAGTGAAGTTAATGCAGATACGCAGTATTTT.